This TCR beta chain was sequenced in a study of T-cell reconstitution after alpha-beta-depleted transplantation in children. Researchers prepared the TCRbeta library using unique molecular identifiers, the study reports. TCRdb itself ran the PCR reads through MiXCR, one entry per CDR3 protein. The sample records around 530,000 distinct CDR3 sequences, about 31% being singletons. Germline loops: CDR1 LGHNA, CDR2 YSLEER. The CDR3 runs to 14 residues. Trimming removed 4 bases at V and 3 bases at J, with 12 bases between. This TCR was recovered from a human donor who donated a stem cell graft to a child with aplastic anemia. Sequences were derived from PBMCs from the stem cell graft donor, sampled from the stem cell graft. This chain joins TRBV4-3 and TRBJ1-1; D gene ambiguous. The CDR3 here is CASSLGLLDTEAFF. In DNA form, the CDR3 reads TGCGCCAGCAGCCTGGGTCTGCTAGACACTGAAGCTTTCTTT.